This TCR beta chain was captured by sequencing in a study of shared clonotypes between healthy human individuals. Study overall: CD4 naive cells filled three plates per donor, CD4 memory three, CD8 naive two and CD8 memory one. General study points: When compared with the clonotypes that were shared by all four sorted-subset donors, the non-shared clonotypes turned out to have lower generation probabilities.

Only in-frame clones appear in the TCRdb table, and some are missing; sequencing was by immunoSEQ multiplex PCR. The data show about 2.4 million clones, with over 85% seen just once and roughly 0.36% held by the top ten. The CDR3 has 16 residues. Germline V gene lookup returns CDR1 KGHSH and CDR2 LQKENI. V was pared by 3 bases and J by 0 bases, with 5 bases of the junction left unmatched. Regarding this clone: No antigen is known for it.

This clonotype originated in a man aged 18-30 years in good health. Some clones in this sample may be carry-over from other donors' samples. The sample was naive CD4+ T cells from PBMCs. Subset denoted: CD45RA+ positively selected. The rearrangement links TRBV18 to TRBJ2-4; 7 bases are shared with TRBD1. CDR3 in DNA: TGTGCCAGCTCACCGACAGGGTCCGTAGCCAAAAACATTCAGTACTTC. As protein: CASSPTGSVAKNIQYF.